The clone carrying this T cell receptor beta chain came up a few times. What it binds is unknown. Researchers tagged individual cDNA molecules with unique molecular identifiers. TCRdb re-derived calls from the 5' RACE reads in MiXCR, one entry per CDR3 protein. Seen here are around 50,000 distinct CDR3 sequences, 9.5% to 15% observed once, and the top ten hold less than 4.5%. This sample stems from a study of early T cells in non-severe SARS-CoV-2 infection. Regarding the study as a whole: There was a bias toward anti-spike CD8 responses in VDJdb matching, which missed private and CD4 specificities.

The CDR3 totals 11 residues. V lost 4 bases and J 2 bases, leaving 4 bases between the germline ends. Germline V gives CDR1 SGHDT, CDR2 YYEEEE. This clonotype originated in an adult who was a healthcare worker with PCR-confirmed SARS-CoV-2 infection or an uninfected control (not recorded which). The V gene is TRBV5-6, the J gene TRBJ2-7; D gene uncertain. Sequencing was performed on whole blood. CDR3 loop: CASSRTYEQYF. The CDR3 DNA reads TGTGCCAGCAGCCGCACCTACGAGCAGTACTTC.